One and the same sample provided the 2 T cell receptor beta chains below, sequenced in a study of early T cells in non-severe SARS-CoV-2 infection. TCRdb re-analysed the 5' RACE reads in MiXCR, keeping a single row per CDR3 protein. The sample lists some 34,000 distinct CDR3 sequences, roughly 9.9% occurring once. The specimen sequenced was whole blood. The receptors were sampled from an adult who was a healthcare worker with PCR-confirmed SARS-CoV-2 infection or an uninfected control (not recorded which).

CDR3 region: CASSLTGTYYGYTF. The CDR3 region has the DNA TGTGCCAGCAGCTTAACAGGAACCTACTATGGCTACACCTTC. V gene TRBV7-9 combines with J gene TRBJ1-2; D is possibly TRBD1 (5 bases). Trimming stripped 2 bases from V and 3 bases from J, with 10 bases between. The CDR3 has 14 amino acids. Germline CDR1 is SEHNR and CDR2 is FQNEAQ (reference sequence).

V gene TRBV10-2 combines with J gene TRBJ2-7, with D maybe TRBD2 (6 bases). V dropped 7 bases and J dropped 1 base, with 14 bases sitting between them. The germline V gene has CDR1 WSHSY and CDR2 SAAADI. This CDR3 region has 14 residues. Here the CDR3 reads CASKPGLPSYEQYF. The CDR3 DNA is TGCGCCAGCAAACCGGGACTGCCTTCCTACGAGCAGTACTTC.